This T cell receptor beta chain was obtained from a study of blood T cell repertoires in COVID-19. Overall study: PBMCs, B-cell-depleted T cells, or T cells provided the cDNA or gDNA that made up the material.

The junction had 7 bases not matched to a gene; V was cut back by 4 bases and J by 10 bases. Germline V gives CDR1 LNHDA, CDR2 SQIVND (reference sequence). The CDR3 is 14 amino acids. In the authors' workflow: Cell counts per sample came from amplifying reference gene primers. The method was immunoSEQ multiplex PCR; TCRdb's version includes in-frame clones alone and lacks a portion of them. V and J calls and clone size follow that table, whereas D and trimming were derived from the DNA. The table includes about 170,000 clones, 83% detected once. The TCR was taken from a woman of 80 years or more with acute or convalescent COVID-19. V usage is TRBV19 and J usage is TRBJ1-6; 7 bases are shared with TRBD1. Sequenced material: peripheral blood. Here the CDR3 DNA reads TGTGCCAGTAGTACCCCGACAGGGAGATCACCCCTCCACTTT. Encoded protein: CASSTPTGRSPLHF.